The next 25 T cell receptor beta chains were all read from a single sample in a study of cytomegalovirus exposure and HLA in healthy donors. PCR employed 60 Vbeta and 13 Jbeta primers. Measured with immunoSEQ multiplex PCR; TCRdb has only the in-frame clones, and not every one. Of under 150,000 clones in the sample, under 80% are singletons; the top ten hold about 2.5%. Sequencing input: PBMCs. These receptors came from a male donor in good health and CMV-seronegative.

The gene calls are TRBV7-8 and TRBJ1-6; maybe TRBD1 (6 bases). Trimming took 5 bases from V and 14 from J, leaving 22 bases between them. The CDR3 runs 15 residues. The germline V gene encodes CDR1 SGHVS and CDR2 FQNEAQ. The CDR3 region is CASSERRGQLLALHF. The DNA of the CDR3 is TGTGCCAGCAGCGAGCGTAGGGGACAACTTCTGGCCCTCCACTTT.

This clone occurred once. This chain uses TRBV6-5 with TRBJ2-7; 8 bases agree with TRBD1. There are 13 residues in the CDR3. Trimming took 6 bases from V and 4 from J; bases not matched to a gene: 5. Germline V gene data show CDR1 as MNHEY and CDR2 as SVGAGI. The DNA for the CDR3 is TGTGCCAGCAGCAGAGACAGGGGATACGAGCAGTACTTC. Residues: CASSRDRGYEQYF.

The chain uses TRBV29-1 and TRBJ1-3; no definite D call. V was shortened by 7 bases and J by 4 bases, with 8 bases between the two germline ends. Germline CDR1 and CDR2: SQVTM and ANQGSEA. The CDR3 totals 11 residues. The CDR3 nucleotides read TGCAGCGCCTCGTTCGGAAACACCATATATTTT. Protein: CSASFGNTIYF.

The chain recombines TRBV4-2 with TRBJ1-2, with D perhaps TRBD1 (5 bases). Trimming removed 1 base at V and 1 base at J, with 7 bases between. The CDR3 loop spans 14 amino acids. The germline gives CDR1 LGHNA, CDR2 YNFKEQ. The CDR3 is CASSQGRDNYGYTF. The CDR3 DNA follows: TGTGCCAGCAGCCAAGGCAGGGATAACTATGGCTACACCTTC.

The rearrangement uses TRBV27 and TRBJ2-5, with TRBD2 as a possible D gene (5 bases). Deletions cut 6 bases from V and 5 bases from J, with 19 bases between. The CDR3 spans 15 residues. Germline CDR1 is MNHEY and CDR2 is SMNVEV (reference sequence). This CDR3 reads CASRPRRATLETQYF. The CDR3 nucleotides read TGTGCCAGCAGACCACGGCGGGCTACCTTGGAGACCCAGTACTTC.

The rearrangement uses TRBV2 and TRBJ1-2, with TRBD1 identical over 8 bases. From germline, CDR1 is SNHLY and CDR2 FYNNEI. V lost 7 bases, J lost 4 bases, and 11 bases stayed unmatched. There are 15 residues in the CDR3. The DNA for the CDR3 is TGTGCCAGCAAATTTTCGGGACAGGCGGGCTATGGCTACACCTTC. It translates to CASKFSGQAGYGYTF.

The rearrangement links TRBV30 to TRBJ2-7; 11 bases are shared with TRBD2. V shed 0 bases, J shed 7 bases, and the junction held 17 bases outside the gene matches. Germline CDR1 GTSNPN, CDR2 SVGIG (reference sequence). The CDR3 loop spans 18 amino acids. The CDR3, as DNA: TGTGCCTGGAGTGTAGAGGGGGCCACTAGCGGGAGTAGGGGTGAGCAGTACTTC. Its protein product is CAWSVEGATSGSRGEQYF.

Concerning this clone itself: Relative to the germline gene, one junction end is altered; a read error may explain this. V usage is TRBV7-9 and J usage is TRBJ1-4; possibly TRBD1 for D (6 bases). Germline assignment: CDR1 SEHNR and CDR2 FQNEAQ (reference sequence). The CDR3 has 16 residues. CDR3 in amino acids: CSSSLIDRPPYEKLFF. CDR3 sequence (DNA): TGTTCCAGCAGCTTAATCGACAGGCCTCCATATGAAAAACTGTTTTTT.

V is TRBV5-8 and J is TRBJ1-2; 7 bases align to TRBD1. The CDR3 runs 14 residues. Germline CDR1 SGHTS, CDR2 YDEGEE. V dropped 0 bases and J dropped 8; count of bases not matched to a gene: 7. CDR3 region: CASSLDRGRSGYTF. CDR3 DNA: TGTGCCAGCAGCTTGGATAGGGGGCGAAGCGGCTACACCTTC.

This clone has only a few counts. This chain connects TRBV18 to TRBJ1-4, with D unresolved. Trimming took 3 bases from V and 7 from J, leaving 9 bases between them. This CDR3 region has 13 residues. Germline V gene lookup returns CDR1 KGHSH and CDR2 LQKENI. The CDR3 nucleotides read TGTGCCAGCTCACCTCTTGAGCTTGAAAAACTGTTTTTT. This codes for CASSPLELEKLFF.

This clone was seen only once. The chain has TRBV7-3 and TRBJ2-1; 9 nucleotides align to TRBD1. This CDR3 spans 15 amino acids. Germline V gives CDR1 SGHTA, CDR2 FQGTGA. V trimming: 5 bases; J trimming: 6 bases; junction bases outside the gene matches: 8. The CDR3 region has the DNA TGTGCCAGCAGCCTGGACAGGGGACATATCAATGAGCAGTTCTTC. Encoded protein: CASSLDRGHINEQFF.

This sequence joins TRBV7-6 and TRBJ1-1; unclear D gene. V lost 5 bases and J lost 7, with 17 bases in between. The CDR3 runs 14 residues. The germline V gene has CDR1 SGHVS and CDR2 FNYEAQ. The CDR3 loop is CASSTHRPSLEAFF. The CDR3 DNA is TGTGCCAGCAGCACGCACAGACCCAGCCTTGAAGCTTTCTTT. The variable domain in full, with the rest retrieved from reference TRBV7-6 and TRBJ1-1, is GAGVSQSPRYKVTKRGQDVALRCDPISGHVSLYWYRQALGQGPEFLTYFNYEAQQDKSGLPNDRFSAERPEGSISTLTIQRTEQRDSAMYRCASSTHRPSLEAFFGQGTRLTVV.

This chain joins TRBV6-1 and TRBJ2-7; TRBD1 might be the D (7 bases). Germline-derived CDR1 and CDR2 are MNHNS and SASEGT. CDR3 length: 14 residues. V was shortened by 1 base and J by 3 bases, with 10 bases between the two germline ends. The DNA of the CDR3 is TGTGCCAGCAGTGAAGGCGGGACAGACTACGAGCAGTACTTC. Translation: CASSEGGTDYEQYF.

The chain carries TRBV6-5 and TRBJ2-7, with 7 nucleotides matching TRBD2. J gave up 3 bases and V 5 bases, and 4 bases lay outside the gene matches. This CDR3 contains 13 residues. In germline, CDR1 is MNHEY, CDR2 SVGAGI. The CDR3 loop is CASSDGRHYEQYF. The CDR3, as DNA: TGTGCCAGCAGTGACGGGAGGCACTACGAGCAGTACTTC.

J is TRBJ1-5 and V is TRBV27, with D maybe TRBD1 (5 bases). This CDR3 is 14 amino acids long. The V and J ends lost 5 bases and 1 base respectively, with 9 bases between them. The germline gives CDR1 MNHEY, CDR2 SMNVEV (reference sequence). This CDR3 reads CASSTGGSNQPQHF. DNA for the CDR3: TGTGCCAGCAGTACGGGGGGGAGCAATCAGCCCCAGCATTTT.

V is TRBV2 and J is TRBJ2-7; tentative D call: TRBD2 (5 bases). Germline V gene data show CDR1 as SNHLY and CDR2 as FYNNEI. CDR3 length: 14 residues. V gave up 8 bases and J gave up 4 bases, with 18 bases separating them. CDR3 coding DNA: TGTGCCAGCCGGGGATTCGGAACCCCTTACGAGCAGTACTTC. Encoded protein: CASRGFGTPYEQYF.

This chain joins TRBV9 and TRBJ2-5; 11 bases agree with TRBD2. Trimming at V came to 0 bases and at J to 1 base, leaving 5 bases not matched to a gene. Germline V lookup: CDR1 SGDLS, CDR2 YYNGEE. CDR3 length: 17 residues. The CDR3 DNA sequence: TGTGCCAGCAGCGTAGATCCGACTAGCGGGATCCAAGAGACCCAGTACTTC. Translation: CASSVDPTSGIQETQYF. Drawing the rest from reference TRBV9 and TRBJ2-5, the complete variable domain is DSGVTQTPKHLITATGQRVTLRCSPRSGDLSVYWYQQSLDQGLQFLIQYYNGEERAKGNILERFSAQQFPDLHSELNLSSLELGDSALYFCASSVDPTSGIQETQYFGPGTRLLVL.

The sample holds a few counts of this clone. The chain uses TRBV5-1 and TRBJ1-4, with unresolved D. The germline V gene encodes CDR1 SGHRS and CDR2 YFSETQ. There are 15 residues in the CDR3. V lost 3 bases, J lost 3 bases, and 12 bases lay in between. CDR3 DNA sequence: TGCGCCAGCAGCTCGGGGTGGGCCTCTAATGAAAAACTGTTTTTT. Its translation: CASSSGWASNEKLFF. Using reference TRBV5-1 and TRBJ1-4 for the parts outside the CDR3, the full variable domain is KAGVTQTPRYLIKTRGQQVTLSCSPISGHRSVSWYQQTPGQGLQFLFEYFSETQRNKGNFPGRFSGRQFSNSRSEMNVSTLELGDSALYLCASSSGWASNEKLFFGSGTQLSVL.

V gene TRBV6-5 combines with J gene TRBJ2-2; 11 bases match TRBD1. The CDR3 totals 15 residues. In germline, CDR1 is MNHEY, CDR2 SVGAGI. The V and J ends lost 2 bases and 4 bases, in that order; junction bases with no gene match: 0. The CDR3 DNA sequence: TGTGCCAGCAGTTACGGGACAGGGGGCACCGGGGAGCTGTTTTTT. Protein sequence: CASSYGTGGTGELFF.

The rearrangement uses TRBV28 and TRBJ2-1; D gene uncertain. There are 16 residues in the CDR3. V shed 1 base and J shed 0 bases, with 10 bases lying between them. Germline V gene data show CDR1 as MDHEN and CDR2 as SYDVKM. The CDR3 sequence: CASSLLSLRSYNEQFF. The CDR3 region has the DNA TGTGCCAGCAGTTTATTATCTCTTCGCTCCTACAATGAGCAGTTCTTC.

The chain's CDR3 is CASSPPWGGDYNEQFF. For the CDR3, the DNA is TGTGCCAGCAGCCCCCCTTGGGGCGGGGACTACAATGAGCAGTTCTTC. V gene TRBV7-9 combines with J gene TRBJ2-1; weak D call: TRBD2 (6 bases). V was clipped by 5 bases and J by 3 bases, with 17 bases between them. CDR1 and CDR2 from the germline V gene are SEHNR and FQNEAQ (reference sequence). The CDR3 is made up of 16 amino acids.

This clone appeared a single time. The chain couples TRBV28 to TRBJ2-1; 8 bases line up with TRBD2. V gave up 7 bases and J gave up 7 bases; unmatched junction bases: 6. The CDR3 runs 13 residues. Germline V lookup: CDR1 MDHEN, CDR2 SYDVKM. This CDR3 reads CASISGRSNEQFF. The DNA for the CDR3 is TGTGCCAGCATAAGCGGGAGAAGTAATGAGCAGTTCTTC.

The V call is TRBV5-1, the J call TRBJ2-1, with TRBD1 identical over 7 bases. J lost 7 bases, V lost 4 bases, and 8 bases had no gene match. The germline V gene has CDR1 SGHRS and CDR2 YFSETQ. This CDR3 has 14 residues. CDR3 sequence reads: CASSQAGTDNEQFF. The CDR3 nucleotides are TGCGCCAGCAGCCAAGCAGGGACAGATAATGAGCAGTTCTTC.

To note about this clone: A junction boundary mismatches the germline segment, possibly from a read error. The rearrangement uses TRBV5-6 and TRBJ2-7; tentative D call: TRBD1 (6 bases). The CDR3 extends over 15 amino acids. CDR1 is SGHDT, CDR2 YYEEEE, per germline. The CDR3 nucleotides are TGTCCCAGCAGCTTGGCAGGGGATAGCTCCTACGAGCAGTACTTC. Its protein product is CPSSLAGDSSYEQYF. The full variable domain, completed using reference TRBV5-6 and TRBJ2-7, is DAGVTQSPTHLIKTRGQQVTLRCSPKSGHDTVSWYQQALGQGPQFIFQYYEEEERQRGNFPDRFSGHQFPNYSSELNVNALLLGDSALYLCPSSLAGDSSYEQYFGPGTRLTVT.

The chain joins TRBV6-1 to TRBJ1-2; D is undetermined. The V gene's germline CDR1 is MNHNS and CDR2 SASEGT. This CDR3 has 15 residues. V lost 5 bases, J lost 2 bases, and 15 bases lay in between. In nucleotides, the CDR3 is TGTGCCAGCAGTTTGGGCAGATTAATAAACTATGGCTACACCTTC. Its protein product is CASSLGRLINYGYTF.